This T cell receptor (beta chain) was recorded in a study of CD8 T cells in Susac syndrome. CDR1 is SGHTA and CDR2 is FQGNSA in the germline V gene. Trimming stripped 1 base from V and 1 base from J, with 15 bases between. The CDR3 length is 17 residues. After extraction with the RNeasy kit, about 0.45 to 1 ug of the RNA was reverse transcribed using random hexamers. Across 54 Vbeta and 13 Jbeta, immunoSEQ multiplex PCR amplified TCR beta CDR3. TCRdb fed the immunoSEQ multiplex PCR reads into MiXCR, producing one record per CDR3 protein. This table has about 280,000 distinct CDR3 sequences, 85% appearing once. Blood CD8+ and CD4+ T cells underwent high-throughput TCR beta sequencing. It was treatment-naive patients with stable or active relapsing-remitting disease who made up the multiple sclerosis controls. The CD8+ and CD4+ T cells were isolated magnetically using a negative isolation approach, whereas the TEMRA cells were enriched by FACS.

This TCR came from a human donor with multiple sclerosis. This rearrangement joins TRBV7-2 to TRBJ2-3; TRBD2 is a possible D gene (6 bases). Sequenced: CD8+ T cells from PBMCs. The CDR3 region is CASSLEVLALRTDTQYF. CDR3 in DNA: TGTGCCAGCAGCTTAGAGGTCCTAGCGCTGCGCACAGATACGCAGTATTTT.